This is a list of T cell receptor beta chains from one sample in a study of tumor-infiltrating lymphocytes in localized non-small cell lung cancer. Profiling relied on immunoSEQ multiplex PCR, and the TCRdb table lists in-frame clones only, not all of them. Here the sample spans some 8,100 clones, approximately 80% being singletons. Input material: lung tumor tissue. The receptors come from a human donor with non-small cell lung cancer. Both conserved end residues are part of each CDR3. D genes are given only for firm matches. For some rows the clone size is stated as once, few or many, or as a class when expanded; others skip it.

clone size,J gene,V gene,D gene,CDR3 length,CDR3 DNA,CDR3 protein
few,TRBJ2-1,TRBV5-4,.,14,TGTGCCAGCAGTTCCTGGGGGGACGGCAATGAGCAGTTCTTC,CASSSWGDGNEQFF
.,TRBJ1-5,TRBV30,TRBD1,14,TGTGCCTGGACCGCCGGGACAGGGTATCAGCCCCAGCATTTT,CAWTAGTGYQPQHF
.,TRBJ2-7,TRBV7-9,.,15,TGTGCCAGCAGCAGCCCTAGGGGGGAAGCCTACGAGCAGTACTTC,CASSSPRGEAYEQYF
.,TRBJ1-1,TRBV28,.,13,TGTGCCAGCATGCGGGGCTTGAACACTGAAGCTTTCTTT,CASMRGLNTEAFF
.,TRBJ1-4,TRBV6-1,TRBD1,15,TGTGCCAGCAGTGAGCAACAGGGGGCCGGTGAAAAACTGTTTTTT,CASSEQQGAGEKLFF
once,TRBJ1-4,TRBV29-1,.,14,TGCAGCGTTGAGGTTGGAGCAGGGAGGGAAAAACTGTTTTTT,CSVEVGAGREKLFF
.,TRBJ2-5,TRBV7-2,.,12,TGTGCCAGCAGCTTAGCGCGGGGGACCCAGTACTTC,CASSLARGTQYF
.,TRBJ2-3,TRBV5-1,TRBD1,16,TGCGCCAGCAACGATGACAGGGCCAGAAGCACAGATACGCAGTATTTT,CASNDDRARSTDTQYF
.,TRBJ1-2,TRBV2,TRBD1,14,TGTGCCACCAAGCAGGGACAGTCTAACTATGGCTACACCTTC,CATKQGQSNYGYTF
once,TRBJ1-1,TRBV5-1,TRBD1,15,TGCGCCAGCCGCGAATACCCGACAGGGCGCACTGAAGCTTTCTTT,CASREYPTGRTEAFF
.,TRBJ1-4,TRBV18,TRBD1,15,TGTGCCAGCTCAGCAACAGGGGGCCAAGGGGAAAAACTGTTTTTT,CASSATGGQGEKLFF
.,TRBJ1-5,TRBV19,.,13,TGTGCCAGTACATCGTCCGTCAATCAGCCCCAGCATTTT,CASTSSVNQPQHF
.,TRBJ1-3,TRBV7-3,.,19,TGTGCCAGCAGGACAACAGAGGCGGTCCCCTTTACATCTGGAAACACCATATATTTT,CASRTTEAVPFTSGNTIYF
.,TRBJ1-5,TRBV7-9,TRBD1,13,TGTGCCAGCAGCTCTCAGGGGGATCAGCCCCAGCATTTT,CASSSQGDQPQHF
few,TRBJ2-5,TRBV5-1,.,13,TGCGCCAGCAGCCCTAGCGTACAAGAGACCCAGTACTTC,CASSPSVQETQYF
.,TRBJ1-2,TRBV6-4,.,10,TGTGCCAGCAGAGGACACATCTACACCTTC,CASRGHIYTF
once,TRBJ2-1,TRBV6-5,TRBD2,13,TGTGCCAGCAGTGCGGGAGGCCCCAATGAGCAGTTCTTC,CASSAGGPNEQFF
.,TRBJ2-2,TRBV4-3,TRBD1,15,TGCGCCAGCAGCCAACAGGGGGCCGGAACCGGGGAGCTGTTTTTT,CASSQQGAGTGELFF
few,TRBJ2-6,TRBV10-3,.,16,TGTGCCATCAGTGATAACAGGGTCTCTGGGGCCAACGTCCTGACTTTC,CAISDNRVSGANVLTF
.,TRBJ1-5,TRBV19,TRBD1,14,TGTGCCAGTAGTACCGGGACAGGGTATCAGCCCCAGCATTTT,CASSTGTGYQPQHF
.,TRBJ2-5,TRBV7-9,.,14,TGTGCCAGCAGGGCCCAAACAGGTCAAGAGACCCAGTACTTC,CASRAQTGQETQYF
.,TRBJ2-7,TRBV14,.,15,TGTGCCAGCAGCCGTGGGGGCGCGGCGCCCTACGAGCAGTACTTC,CASSRGGAAPYEQYF
.,TRBJ1-2,TRBV5-4,TRBD1,17,TGTGCCAGCAGCCCACGGGGCCAGGGGGGGAGAAACTATGGCTACACCTTC,CASSPRGQGGRNYGYTF
.,TRBJ2-3,TRBV19,.,15,TGTGCCAGTATGGGGCGAGGCACTGGCACAGATACGCAGTATTTT,CASMGRGTGTDTQYF
.,TRBJ2-7,TRBV5-4,.,14,TGTGCCAGCAGCTTCGGGGGAGGGGGGCGCGAGCAGTACTTC,CASSFGGGGREQYF
.,TRBJ2-7,TRBV10-3,.,14,TGTGCCATCAGTGATAATAGGGCCGCCTACGAGCAGTACTTC,CAISDNRAAYEQYF
.,TRBJ1-1,TRBV5-6,.,12,TGTGCCAGCAGCTTAATAAGTGGGGAAGCTTTCTTT,CASSLISGEAFF
.,TRBJ2-7,TRBV5-1,.,14,TGCGCCAGCAGCTTGGCCGAAGACGTGGGGAAGCAGTACTTC,CASSLAEDVGKQYF
.,TRBJ2-3,TRBV4-3,.,15,TGCGCCAGCAGCCAGGGGACGGTTAGCACAGATACGCAGTATTTT,CASSQGTVSTDTQYF
few,TRBJ2-6,TRBV29-1,.,16,TGCAGCGTTGAAGATCAGGTGGGCTCTGGGGCCAACGTCCTGACTTTC,CSVEDQVGSGANVLTF
few,TRBJ2-7,TRBV5-1,.,15,TGCGCCAGCAGCCCGGAGAGGCAGGGAGGCTACGAGCAGTACTTC,CASSPERQGGYEQYF
.,TRBJ2-7,TRBV7-2,.,13,TGTGCCAGCAGCCCAGACAGGTTCTACGAGCAGTACTTC,CASSPDRFYEQYF
.,TRBJ2-1,TRBV6-6,.,14,TGTGCCAGCCTGGGGGGAAGCTCCTACAATGAGCAGTTCTTC,CASLGGSSYNEQFF
.,TRBJ2-7,TRBV5-5,.,13,TGTGCCAGCAGCTTTCAGGGGCCCCACGAGCAGTACTTC,CASSFQGPHEQYF
.,TRBJ2-1,TRBV5-1,TRBD2,15,TGCGCCAGCAGGCTGGGGGGGGGACCCTACAATGAGCAGTTCTTC,CASRLGGGPYNEQFF
.,TRBJ1-2,TRBV25-1,.,13,TGTGCCAGCAGTCAGACAGCCCTCTATGGCTACACCTTC,CASSQTALYGYTF
medium-sized,TRBJ1-3,TRBV7-9,TRBD1,14,TGTGCCAGCAGCTTACAGGGGGCTATTGTCACCATATATTTT,CASSLQGAIVTIYF
.,TRBJ1-5,TRBV20-1,.,11,TGCAGTGCTAGCGGGGATCAGCCCCAGCATTTT,CSASGDQPQHF
.,TRBJ1-3,TRBV5-1,.,18,TGCGCCAGCAGCCCGGCGGGACGGACTTATTACTCTGGAAACACCATATATTTT,CASSPAGRTYYSGNTIYF
.,TRBJ2-7,TRBV10-3,TRBD2,14,TGTGCCATCAGCCAGGGACTAGGATACTACGAGCAGTACTTC,CAISQGLGYYEQYF
.,TRBJ1-1,TRBV7-2,TRBD1,14,TGTGCCAGCAGCTTTGACCGACAGGGGGCTGAAGCTTTCTTT,CASSFDRQGAEAFF
.,TRBJ2-3,TRBV2,.,12,TGTGCCAGCAGTGGAGGGACAGATACGCAGTATTTT,CASSGGTDTQYF
once,TRBJ1-5,TRBV6-5,.,14,TGTGCCAGCAGTTACTCGTACAGCAATCAGCCCCAGCATTTT,CASSYSYSNQPQHF
.,TRBJ1-6,TRBV9,.,17,TGTGCCAGCAGCGTAGGTCCGGGGGGCGCCTATAATTCACCCCTCCACTTT,CASSVGPGGAYNSPLHF
.,TRBJ1-1,TRBV5-6,.,16,TGTGCCAGCAGCTCCGGGACAAGGATTATGAACACTGAAGCTTTCTTT,CASSSGTRIMNTEAFF
.,TRBJ1-1,TRBV7-7,.,13,TGTGCTAGCAGCTCGGGCAGGACGGAAAAAGCTTTCTTT,CASSSGRTEKAFF
.,TRBJ2-2,TRBV7-2,.,15,TGTGCCAGCAGCTTAAACTGGATGAACACCGGGGAGCTGTTTTTT,CASSLNWMNTGELFF
.,TRBJ2-7,TRBV19,TRBD2,17,TGTGCCAGTATTGGGGTTGGCGGGAGGCTCCTCTCCTACGAGCAGTACTTC,CASIGVGGRLLSYEQYF
.,TRBJ1-4,TRBV4-1,.,14,TGCGCCAGCAGCCTGAGGGGGGAGGGTGAAAAACTGTTTTTT,CASSLRGEGEKLFF
.,TRBJ2-7,TRBV27,TRBD2,15,TGTGCCAGCAGTCCTCGGGACTACGGGACCTACGAGCAGTACTTC,CASSPRDYGTYEQYF
.,TRBJ1-5,TRBV7-2,.,14,TGTGCCAGCAGCTTTTCGGACAGAAATCAGCCCCAGCATTTT,CASSFSDRNQPQHF